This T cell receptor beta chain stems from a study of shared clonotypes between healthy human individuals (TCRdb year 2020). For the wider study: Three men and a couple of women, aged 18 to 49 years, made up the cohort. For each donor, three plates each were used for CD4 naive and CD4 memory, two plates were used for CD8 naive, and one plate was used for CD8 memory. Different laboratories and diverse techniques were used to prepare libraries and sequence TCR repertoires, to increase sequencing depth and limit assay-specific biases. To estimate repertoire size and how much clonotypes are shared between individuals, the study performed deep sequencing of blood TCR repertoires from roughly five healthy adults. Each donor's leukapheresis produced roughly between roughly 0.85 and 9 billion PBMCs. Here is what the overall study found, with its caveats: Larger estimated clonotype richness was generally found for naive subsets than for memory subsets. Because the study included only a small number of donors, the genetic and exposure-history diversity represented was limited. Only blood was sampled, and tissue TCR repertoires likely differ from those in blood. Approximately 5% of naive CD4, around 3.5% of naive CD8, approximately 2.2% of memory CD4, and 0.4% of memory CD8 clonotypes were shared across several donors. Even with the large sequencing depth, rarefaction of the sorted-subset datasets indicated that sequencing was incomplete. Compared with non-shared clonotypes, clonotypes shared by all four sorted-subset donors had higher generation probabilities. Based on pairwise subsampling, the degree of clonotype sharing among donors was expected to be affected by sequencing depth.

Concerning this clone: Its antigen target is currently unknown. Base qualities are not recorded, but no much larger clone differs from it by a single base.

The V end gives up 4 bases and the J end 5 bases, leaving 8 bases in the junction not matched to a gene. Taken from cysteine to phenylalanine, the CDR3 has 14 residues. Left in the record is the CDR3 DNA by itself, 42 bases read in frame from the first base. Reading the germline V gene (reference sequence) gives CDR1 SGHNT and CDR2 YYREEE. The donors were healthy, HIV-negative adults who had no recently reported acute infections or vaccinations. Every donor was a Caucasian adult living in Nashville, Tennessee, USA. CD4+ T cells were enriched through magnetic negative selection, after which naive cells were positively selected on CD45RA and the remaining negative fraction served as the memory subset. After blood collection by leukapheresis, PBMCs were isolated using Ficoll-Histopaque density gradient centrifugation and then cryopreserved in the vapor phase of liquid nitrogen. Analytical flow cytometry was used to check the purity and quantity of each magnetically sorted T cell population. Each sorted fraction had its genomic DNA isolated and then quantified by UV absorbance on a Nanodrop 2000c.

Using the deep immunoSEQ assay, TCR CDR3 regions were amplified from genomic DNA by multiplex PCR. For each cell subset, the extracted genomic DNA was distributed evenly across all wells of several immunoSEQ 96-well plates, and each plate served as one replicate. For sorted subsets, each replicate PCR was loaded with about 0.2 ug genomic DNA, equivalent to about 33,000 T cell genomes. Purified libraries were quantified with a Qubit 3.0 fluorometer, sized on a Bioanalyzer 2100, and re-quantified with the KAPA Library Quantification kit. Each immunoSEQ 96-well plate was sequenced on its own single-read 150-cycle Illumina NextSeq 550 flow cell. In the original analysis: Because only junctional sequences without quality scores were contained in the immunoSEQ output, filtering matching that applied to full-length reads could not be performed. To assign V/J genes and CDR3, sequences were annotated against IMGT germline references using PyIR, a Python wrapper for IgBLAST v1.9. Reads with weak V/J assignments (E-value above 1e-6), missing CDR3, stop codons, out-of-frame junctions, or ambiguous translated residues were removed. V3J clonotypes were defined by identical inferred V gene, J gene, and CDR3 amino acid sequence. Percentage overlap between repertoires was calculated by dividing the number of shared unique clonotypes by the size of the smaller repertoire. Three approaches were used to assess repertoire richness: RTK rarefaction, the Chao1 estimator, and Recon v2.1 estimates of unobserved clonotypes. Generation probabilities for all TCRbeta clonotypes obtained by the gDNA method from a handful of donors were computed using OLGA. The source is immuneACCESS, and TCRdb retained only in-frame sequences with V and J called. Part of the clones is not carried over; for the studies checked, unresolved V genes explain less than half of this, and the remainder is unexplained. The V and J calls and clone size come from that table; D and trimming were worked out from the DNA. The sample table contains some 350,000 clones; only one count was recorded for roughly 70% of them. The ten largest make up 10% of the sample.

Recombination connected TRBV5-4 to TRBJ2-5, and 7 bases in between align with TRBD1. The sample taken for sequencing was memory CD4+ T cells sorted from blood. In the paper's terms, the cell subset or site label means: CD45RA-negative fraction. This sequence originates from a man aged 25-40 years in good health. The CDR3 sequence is CASSAGTAKETQYF. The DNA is TGTGCCAGCAGCGCCGGGACAGCTAAGGAGACCCAGTACTTC.